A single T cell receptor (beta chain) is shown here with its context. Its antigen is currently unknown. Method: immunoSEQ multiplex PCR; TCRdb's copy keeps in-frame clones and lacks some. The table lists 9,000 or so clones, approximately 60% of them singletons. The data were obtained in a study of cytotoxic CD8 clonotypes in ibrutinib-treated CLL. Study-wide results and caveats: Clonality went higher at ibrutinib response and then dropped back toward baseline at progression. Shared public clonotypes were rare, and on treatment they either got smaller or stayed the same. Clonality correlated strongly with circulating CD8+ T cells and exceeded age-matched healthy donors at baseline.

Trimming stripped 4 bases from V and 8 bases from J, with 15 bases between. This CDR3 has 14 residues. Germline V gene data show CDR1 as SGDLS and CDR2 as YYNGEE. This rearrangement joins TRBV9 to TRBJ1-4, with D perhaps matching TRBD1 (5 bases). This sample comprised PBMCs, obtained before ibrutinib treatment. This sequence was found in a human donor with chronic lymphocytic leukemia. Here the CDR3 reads CASSPHSGGEKLFF. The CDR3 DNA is TGTGCCAGCAGCCCCCACAGTGGGGGGGAAAAACTGTTTTTT.